The subject of this entry is one T cell receptor (beta chain). The data are from a study of blood T cells in healthy people across ages. For the second PCR, which ran for 7 to 11 cycles, a sample-barcoded 5' primer and a J-beta primer mix were used. From the 5' RACE reads, TCRdb called clonotypes with MiXCR, one entry per CDR3 protein. The table includes more than 500,000 distinct CDR3 sequences, 27% detected once. CDR3 length equals 13 residues. Germline V lookup: CDR1 SQVTM, CDR2 ANQGSEA. The V gene lost 7 bases and the J gene lost 5 bases, with 17 bases spanning the gap. The source of this sequence is a woman between 65 and 79 years old in good health. This rearrangement joins TRBV29-1 to TRBJ1-1; D unclear. Sequenced material: blood. The CDR3 sequence: CSARKELGTEAFF. DNA for the CDR3: TGCAGCGCCCGGAAGGAACTTGGGACTGAAGCTTTCTTT.